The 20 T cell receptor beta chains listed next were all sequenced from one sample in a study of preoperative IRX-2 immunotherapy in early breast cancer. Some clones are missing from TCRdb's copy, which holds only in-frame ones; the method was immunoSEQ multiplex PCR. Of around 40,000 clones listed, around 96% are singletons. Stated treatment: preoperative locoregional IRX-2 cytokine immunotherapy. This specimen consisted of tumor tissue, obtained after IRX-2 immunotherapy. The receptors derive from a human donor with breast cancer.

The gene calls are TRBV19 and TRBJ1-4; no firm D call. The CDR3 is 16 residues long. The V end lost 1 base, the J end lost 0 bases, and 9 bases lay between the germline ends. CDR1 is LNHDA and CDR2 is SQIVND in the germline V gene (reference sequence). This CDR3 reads CASSIGSQSTNEKLFF. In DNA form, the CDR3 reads TGTGCCAGTAGTATAGGTTCTCAGTCAACTAATGAAAAACTGTTTTTT.

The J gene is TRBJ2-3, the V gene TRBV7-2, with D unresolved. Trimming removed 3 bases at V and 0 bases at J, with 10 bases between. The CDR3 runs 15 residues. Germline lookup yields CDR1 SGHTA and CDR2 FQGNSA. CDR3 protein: CASSFYLASTDTQYF. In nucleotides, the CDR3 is TGTGCCAGCAGCTTTTACCTGGCTAGCACAGATACGCAGTATTTT.

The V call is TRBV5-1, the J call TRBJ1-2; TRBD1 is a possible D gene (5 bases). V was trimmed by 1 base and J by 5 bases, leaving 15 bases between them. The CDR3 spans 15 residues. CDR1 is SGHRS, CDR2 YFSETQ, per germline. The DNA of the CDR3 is TGCGCCAGCAGCTTGAGGTCAGGGAGAGAGTATGGCTACACCTTC. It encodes CASSLRSGREYGYTF.

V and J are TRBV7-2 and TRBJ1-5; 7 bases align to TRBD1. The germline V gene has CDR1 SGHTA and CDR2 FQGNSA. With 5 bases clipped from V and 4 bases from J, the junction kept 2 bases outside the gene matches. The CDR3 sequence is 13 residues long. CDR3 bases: TGTGCCAGCAGCCAGGACAGGAATCAGCCCCAGCATTTT. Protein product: CASSQDRNQPQHF.

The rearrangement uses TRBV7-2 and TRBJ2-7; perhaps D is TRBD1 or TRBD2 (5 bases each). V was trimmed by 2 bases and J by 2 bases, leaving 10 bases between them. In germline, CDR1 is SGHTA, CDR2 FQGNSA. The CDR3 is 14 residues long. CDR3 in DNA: TGTGCCAGCAGCTTATACGGGACCACCTACGAGCAGTACTTC. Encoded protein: CASSLYGTTYEQYF.

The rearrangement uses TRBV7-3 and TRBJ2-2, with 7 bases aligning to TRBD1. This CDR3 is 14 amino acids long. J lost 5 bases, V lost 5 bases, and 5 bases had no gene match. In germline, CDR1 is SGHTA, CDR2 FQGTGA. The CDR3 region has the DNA TGTGCCAGCAGCGCGACAGGGCTGACCGGGGAGCTGTTTTTT. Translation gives CASSATGLTGELFF.

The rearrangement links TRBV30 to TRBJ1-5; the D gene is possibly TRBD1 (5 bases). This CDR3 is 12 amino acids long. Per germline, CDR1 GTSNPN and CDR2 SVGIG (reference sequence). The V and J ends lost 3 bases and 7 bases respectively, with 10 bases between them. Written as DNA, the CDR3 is TGTGCCTGGAGCAGGGAGGGCCAGCCCCAGCATTTT. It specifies CAWSREGQPQHF.

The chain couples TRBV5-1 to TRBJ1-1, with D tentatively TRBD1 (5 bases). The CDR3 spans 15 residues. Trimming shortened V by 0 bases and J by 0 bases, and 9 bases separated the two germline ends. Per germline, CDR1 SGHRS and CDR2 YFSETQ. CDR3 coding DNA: TGCGCCAGCAGCTTGGCAACAGGAATGAACACTGAAGCTTTCTTT. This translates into CASSLATGMNTEAFF.

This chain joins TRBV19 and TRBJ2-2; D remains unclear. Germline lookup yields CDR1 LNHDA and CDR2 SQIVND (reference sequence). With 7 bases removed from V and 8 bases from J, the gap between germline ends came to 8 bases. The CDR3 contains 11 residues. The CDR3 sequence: CASNLEGELFF. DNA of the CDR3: TGTGCCAGTAATTTGGAGGGGGAGCTGTTTTTT.

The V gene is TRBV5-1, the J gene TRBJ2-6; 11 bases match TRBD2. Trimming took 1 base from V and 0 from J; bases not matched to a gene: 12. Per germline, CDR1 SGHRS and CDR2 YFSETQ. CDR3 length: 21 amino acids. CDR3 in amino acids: CASSLLAGGTRGGSGANVLTF. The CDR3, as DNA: TGCGCCAGCAGCTTGCTAGCGGGAGGAACCAGAGGGGGCTCTGGGGCCAACGTCCTGACTTTC.

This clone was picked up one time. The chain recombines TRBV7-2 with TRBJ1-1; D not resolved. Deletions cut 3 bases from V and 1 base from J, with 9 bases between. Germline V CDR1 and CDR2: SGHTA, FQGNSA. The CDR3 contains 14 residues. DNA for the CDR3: TGTGCCAGCAGCTTCGGTGCAGAGAACACTGAAGCTTTCTTT. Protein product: CASSFGAENTEAFF.

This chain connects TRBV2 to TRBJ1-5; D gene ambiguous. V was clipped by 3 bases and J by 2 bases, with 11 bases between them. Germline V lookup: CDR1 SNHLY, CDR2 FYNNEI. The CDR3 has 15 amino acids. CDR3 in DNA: TGTGCCAGCAGTGAGCACGGTTGGGGCAATCAGCCCCAGCATTTT. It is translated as CASSEHGWGNQPQHF.

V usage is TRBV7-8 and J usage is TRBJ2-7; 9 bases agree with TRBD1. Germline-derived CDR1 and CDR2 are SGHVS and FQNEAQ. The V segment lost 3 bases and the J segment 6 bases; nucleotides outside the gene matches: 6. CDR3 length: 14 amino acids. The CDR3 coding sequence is TGTGCCAGCAGCTTCTGGACAGGGGAGGGCGAGCAGTACTTC. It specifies CASSFWTGEGEQYF. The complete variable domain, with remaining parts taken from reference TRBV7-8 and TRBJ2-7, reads GAGVSQSPRYKVAKRGQDVALRCDPISGHVSLFWYQQALGQGPEFLTYFQNEAQLDKSGLPSDRFFAERPEGSVSTLKIQRTQQEDSAVYLCASSFWTGEGEQYFGPGTRLTVT.

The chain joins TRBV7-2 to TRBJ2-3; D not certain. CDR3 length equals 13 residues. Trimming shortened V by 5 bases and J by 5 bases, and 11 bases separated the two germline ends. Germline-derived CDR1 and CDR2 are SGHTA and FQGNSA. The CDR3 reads CASSLWSVDTQYF. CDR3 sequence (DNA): TGTGCCAGCAGCCTCTGGTCGGTAGATACGCAGTATTTT.

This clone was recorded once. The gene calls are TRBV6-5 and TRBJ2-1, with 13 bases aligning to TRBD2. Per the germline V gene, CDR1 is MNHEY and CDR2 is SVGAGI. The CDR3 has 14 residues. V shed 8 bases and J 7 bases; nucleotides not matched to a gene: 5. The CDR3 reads CASRTSGGRNEQFF. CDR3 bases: TGTGCCAGCCGGACTAGCGGGGGCCGAAATGAGCAGTTCTTC.

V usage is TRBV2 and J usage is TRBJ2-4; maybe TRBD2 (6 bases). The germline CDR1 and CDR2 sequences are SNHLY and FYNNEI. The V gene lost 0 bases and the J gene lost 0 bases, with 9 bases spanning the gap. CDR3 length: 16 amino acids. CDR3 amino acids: CASSEARGLAKNIQYF. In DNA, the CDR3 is TGTGCCAGCAGTGAAGCCCGGGGACTAGCCAAAAACATTCAGTACTTC.

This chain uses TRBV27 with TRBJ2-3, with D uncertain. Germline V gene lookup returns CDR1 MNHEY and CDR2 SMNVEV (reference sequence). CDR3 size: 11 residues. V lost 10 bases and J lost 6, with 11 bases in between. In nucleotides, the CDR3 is TGTGCCACTCTCTCCATGGATACGCAGTATTTT. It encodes CATLSMDTQYF.

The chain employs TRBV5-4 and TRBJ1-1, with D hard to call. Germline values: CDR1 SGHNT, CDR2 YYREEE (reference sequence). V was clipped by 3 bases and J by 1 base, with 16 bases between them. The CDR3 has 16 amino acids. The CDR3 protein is CASSSGIGQGNTEAFF. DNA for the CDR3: TGTGCCAGCAGCTCCGGGATCGGGCAAGGGAACACTGAAGCTTTCTTT.

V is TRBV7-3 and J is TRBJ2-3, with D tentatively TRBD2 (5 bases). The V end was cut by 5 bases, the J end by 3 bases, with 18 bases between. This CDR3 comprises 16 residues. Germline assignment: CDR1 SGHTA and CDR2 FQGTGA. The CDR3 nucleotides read TGTGCCAGCAGCCCCGAGAGGAGGTTTCGAACAGATACGCAGTATTTT. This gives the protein CASSPERRFRTDTQYF.

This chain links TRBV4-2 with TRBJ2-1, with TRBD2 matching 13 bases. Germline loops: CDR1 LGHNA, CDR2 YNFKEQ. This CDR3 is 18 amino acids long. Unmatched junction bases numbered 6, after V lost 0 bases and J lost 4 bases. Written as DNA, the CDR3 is TGTGCCAGCAGCCAAGACCCCGGGACTAGCGGGACTTACAATGAGCAGTTCTTC. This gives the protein CASSQDPGTSGTYNEQFF.